This is a list of T cell receptor beta chains from one sample in a study of cytomegalovirus exposure and HLA in healthy donors. The method was immunoSEQ multiplex PCR; TCRdb's version includes in-frame clones alone and lacks a portion of them. The sample carries about 200,000 clones, 70% to 80% recorded once. Material: PBMCs. The receptors derive from a man between 40 and 49 years old in good health and CMV-seronegative. Both conserved end residues are part of each CDR3. The D gene is left open where the match is weak. Not all rows give a size; the values are once, few, many and, for expanded clones, a class.

cdr3_aa cdr3_nt j_call cdr3_length clone_size d_call v_call
CSVAGQGAEAFF TGCAGCGTTGCGGGACAGGGCGCTGAAGCTTTCTTT TRBJ1-1 12 . TRBD1 TRBV29-1
CASQRTGDSNQPQHF TGTGCCTCACAACGGACAGGAGATAGCAATCAGCCCCAGCATTTT TRBJ1-5 15 . TRBD1 TRBV10-3
CASSLSSRFGELFF TGTGCCAGCAGTTTATCAAGTCGGTTCGGGGAGCTGTTTTTT TRBJ2-2 14 . . TRBV27
CASSVVRGRAVGELFF TGTGCCAGCAGCGTAGTTAGAGGCAGGGCAGTCGGGGAGCTGTTTTTT TRBJ2-2 16 . . TRBV9
CAVGGSYEQYF TGTGCCGTTGGGGGGAGCTACGAGCAGTACTTC TRBJ2-7 11 . . TRBV2
CASSQSKGLNTEAFF TGCGCCAGCAGCCAAAGCAAGGGGCTCAACACTGAAGCTTTCTTT TRBJ1-1 15 . . TRBV4-1
CASSLGLANNEQFF TGTGCCAGCAGCTTGGGACTAGCAAACAATGAGCAGTTCTTC TRBJ2-1 14 . TRBD2 TRBV5-6
CASSTRLAGRDEQFF TGTGCCAGCAGCACCCGACTAGCGGGGCGGGATGAGCAGTTCTTC TRBJ2-1 15 . TRBD2 TRBV9
CASSPTGQGSQPQHF TGTGCCAGCTCACCAACCGGACAGGGTAGTCAGCCCCAGCATTTT TRBJ1-5 15 . TRBD1 TRBV18
CASSRLAGGPGELFF TGTGCCAGCTCCCGACTAGCGGGAGGACCCGGGGAGCTGTTTTTT TRBJ2-2 15 . TRBD2 TRBV18
CASSLVWGGSSYNSPLHF TGTGCCAGCAGCTTGGTGTGGGGCGGAAGCTCCTATAATTCACCCCTCCACTTT TRBJ1-6 18 few . TRBV7-8
CASSIGAQDWYF TGTGCCAGTAGTATAGGGGCCCAGGATTGGTACTTC TRBJ2-5 12 . . TRBV19
CASTASPEGLGYTF TGTGCCAGCACCGCATCCCCAGAGGGCCTTGGCTACACCTTC TRBJ1-2 14 once . TRBV9
CASNKPPGQGGSSSGNTIYF TGTGCCAGCAACAAACCACCGGGACAGGGGGGTAGTAGCTCTGGAAACACCATATATTTT TRBJ1-3 20 once TRBD1 TRBV19
CASSEIGRQGNNEQFF TGTGCCAGCAGTGAAATAGGGAGGCAAGGTAACAATGAGCAGTTCTTC TRBJ2-1 16 few . TRBV25-1
CASSLFSGTSGITDTQYF TGTGCCAGCAGTTTATTTTCCGGGACTAGCGGTATCACAGATACGCAGTATTTT TRBJ2-3 18 . TRBD2 TRBV27
CARVQARGETQYF TGTGCCAGGGTCCAGGCAAGGGGAGAGACCCAGTACTTC TRBJ2-5 13 . . TRBV19
CASSLEGGLNTEAFF TGTGCCAGCAGTCTTGAAGGGGGACTAAACACTGAAGCTTTCTTT TRBJ1-1 15 . . TRBV7-2
CASSLDRDSYEQYF TGTGCCAGCAGCTTGGACAGGGATTCCTACGAGCAGTACTTC TRBJ2-7 14 . . TRBV5-4
CASSLEVVMNTEAFF TGTGCCAGCAGTTTAGAGGTGGTCATGAACACTGAAGCTTTCTTT TRBJ1-1 15 . . TRBV28
CASKIRGETDTQYF TGTGCCAGCAAGATCCGGGGGGAGACAGATACGCAGTATTTT TRBJ2-3 14 . TRBD2 TRBV28
CASSYDREDSPLHF TGTGCCAGCAGTTACGACAGGGAGGATTCACCCCTCCACTTT TRBJ1-6 14 . TRBD1 TRBV6-6
CASSLTSGGVAYEQYF TGTGCCAGCAGTTTGACTAGCGGGGGGGTCGCCTACGAGCAGTACTTC TRBJ2-7 16 . TRBD2 TRBV28
CASSPRGQGNEKLFF TGTGCCAGCTCACCGCGAGGACAGGGAAATGAAAAACTGTTTTTT TRBJ1-4 15 . TRBD1 TRBV18
CASRGQGRTDTQYF TGTGCCAGCAGGGGACAGGGGCGAACAGATACGCAGTATTTT TRBJ2-3 14 . TRBD1 TRBV6-5
CASIPIAGKSQPQHF TGTGCCAGCATCCCTATCGCAGGGAAGAGTCAGCCCCAGCATTTT TRBJ1-5 15 once . TRBV19
CASSSEEGYSNQPQHF TGTGCCAGCAGCTCAGAGGAGGGTTATAGCAATCAGCCCCAGCATTTT TRBJ1-5 16 . . TRBV11-3
CASSLDAYLDEQFF TGTGCCAGCAGTTTAGATGCCTACTTGGATGAGCAGTTCTTC TRBJ2-1 14 . . TRBV28
CASSQGGTPYNEQFF TGCGCCAGCAGCCAAGGAGGGACACCCTACAATGAGCAGTTCTTC TRBJ2-1 15 . . TRBV4-1
CASSSRRGRSYEQYF TGTGCCAGCAGTTCCCGGCGAGGGCGCTCCTACGAGCAGTACTTC TRBJ2-7 15 . . TRBV28
CASSRNRGNHEQYF TGTGCCAGCAGCAGAAACAGGGGTAATCACGAGCAGTACTTC TRBJ2-7 14 . . TRBV21-1
CASSTGGLRGYTF TGTGCCAGCAGCACGGGGGGGCTGCGGGGCTACACCTTC TRBJ1-2 13 . . TRBV27
CASTSDRGLSGANVLTF TGTGCCAGCACCTCGGACAGGGGGCTCTCTGGGGCCAACGTCCTGACTTTC TRBJ2-6 17 . TRBD1 TRBV11-2
CASSFSGTGRVRTGELFF TGTGCCAGCAGCTTTTCAGGGACAGGGAGGGTGAGGACCGGGGAGCTGTTTTTT TRBJ2-2 18 . TRBD1 TRBV7-9
CASSDPRNPNNEQFF TGTGCCAGCAGTGATCCCAGGAACCCCAACAATGAGCAGTTCTTC TRBJ2-1 15 . . TRBV25-1
CASSSQGAGSPLHF TGTGCCAGCAGCTCGCAGGGGGCAGGTTCACCCCTCCACTTT TRBJ1-6 14 . TRBD1 TRBV7-3
CASSQDWGRTSTDTQYF TGTGCCAGCAGCCAAGATTGGGGCAGAACTAGCACAGATACGCAGTATTTT TRBJ2-3 17 . . TRBV14